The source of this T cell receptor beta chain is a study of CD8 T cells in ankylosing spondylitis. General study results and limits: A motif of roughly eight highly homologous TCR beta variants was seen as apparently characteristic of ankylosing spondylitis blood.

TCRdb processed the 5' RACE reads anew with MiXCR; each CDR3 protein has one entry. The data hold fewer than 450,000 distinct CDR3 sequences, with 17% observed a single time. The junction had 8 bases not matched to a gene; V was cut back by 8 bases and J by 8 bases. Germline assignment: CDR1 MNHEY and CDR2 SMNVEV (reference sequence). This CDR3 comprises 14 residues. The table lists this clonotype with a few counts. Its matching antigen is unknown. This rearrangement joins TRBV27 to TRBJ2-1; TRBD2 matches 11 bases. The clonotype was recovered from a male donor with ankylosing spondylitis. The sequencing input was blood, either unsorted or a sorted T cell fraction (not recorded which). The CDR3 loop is CASVGLAGGHEQFF. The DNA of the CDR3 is TGTGCCAGCGTGGGGCTAGCGGGGGGTCATGAGCAGTTCTTC.